The T cell receptor (beta chain) described here comes from a study of blood T cell repertoires in COVID-19 (dated by TCRdb to the early 2020s). Regarding the research as a whole: Collaborator samples came from the United States, Italy and Spain and covered acute and convalescent phases of COVID-19. The material from the prospective study consisted of cDNA or gDNA derived from T cells, B-cell-depleted T cells, or PBMCs. The dataset comprised deeply sampled blood TCRbeta repertoires from subjects exposed to, actively infected with, or recovered from COVID-19. The repertoires were released in a freely available public database intended as a resource for research on the immune response to SARS-CoV-2. The samples were drawn from two sources: the first 160 participants of the ongoing ImmuneRACE study, and fewer than 1,500 subjects contributed by 6 global collaborators. Sample metadata almost always included a de-identified subject ID, COVID-19 status, age in years and sex. Where available, HLA class I and class II types were obtained from metadata supplied by the sample provider rather than from assay-based typing.

The research as a whole found: Clinical and demographic metadata were provided uncurated, with the amount varying by source and participant.

TCRbeta CDR3 regions were amplified from genomic DNA by means of the immunoSEQ Assay, a bias-controlled multiplex PCR. Per the authors' processing: Nucleated cell counts per sample were estimated from amplification of reference gene primers within the assay. Sequence reads were collapsed and filtered to measure the absolute abundance of every unique TCRbeta CDR3 rearrangement. For each sample, productive Simpson clonality was calculated by taking the square root of Simpson's diversity index across productive rearrangements. TCRdb re-hosts the immuneACCESS table, in-frame sequences only. Its copies lack some clones; in the studies checked, an unresolved V gene accounts for under half of them, and the cause for the rest is not known. V, J and clone size derive from that table, while D and trimming were established from the DNA sequence. This sample has roughly 190,000 clones in its table, and approximately 87% of those were observed once. The leading ten clones occupy 3.7% of the sample.

A remark on this clone: Its antigen remains unidentified. No qualities accompany the bases; no much larger clone lies one base away.

Whole blood was collected in K2EDTA tubes by collaborating institutions according to the institutions' own protocols. For TCRbeta analysis, collaborators shipped samples in one of three forms: frozen whole blood, isolated PBMCs, or DNA extracted from either of those sample types. Sequenced input: peripheral blood. The source is a young man with active or convalescent COVID-19.

The DNA sequence reads TGTGCCAGCAGCTTGGGGCGGGACTACACGAACACCGGGGAGCTGTTTTTT. Translated, it reads CASSLGRDYTNTGELFF. The chain was built from TRBV7-2 and TRBJ2-2, and 7 junction bases match TRBD2. V ends up 3 bases short and J 0 bases short, with an unmatched junction base count of 7. Taken from cysteine to phenylalanine, the CDR3 has 17 residues. The read is trimmed to its CDR3 DNA, 51 bases read in frame from base 1. From the germline V gene, CDR1 is SGHTA and CDR2 is FQGNSA.